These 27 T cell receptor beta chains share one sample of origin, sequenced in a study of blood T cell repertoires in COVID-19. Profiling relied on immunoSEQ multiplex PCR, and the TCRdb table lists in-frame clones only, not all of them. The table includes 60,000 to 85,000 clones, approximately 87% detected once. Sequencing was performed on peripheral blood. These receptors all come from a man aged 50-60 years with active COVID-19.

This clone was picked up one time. In DNA form, the CDR3 reads TGTGCCAGTAGGTCCGGGACAGGGAGAGGACAGCCCCAGCATTTT. This sequence encodes CASRSGTGRGQPQHF. The genes are TRBV19 and TRBJ1-5; 9 nucleotides match TRBD1. Germline CDR1 and CDR2: LNHDA and SQIVND (reference sequence). The trim removed 6 bases at V and 7 bases at J, leaving 10 bases unmatched. CDR3 size: 15 residues.

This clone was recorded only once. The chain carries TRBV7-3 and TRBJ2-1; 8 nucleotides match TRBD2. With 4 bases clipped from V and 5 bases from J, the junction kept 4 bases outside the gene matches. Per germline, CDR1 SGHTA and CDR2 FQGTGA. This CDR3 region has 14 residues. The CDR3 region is CASSSGLAHNEQFF. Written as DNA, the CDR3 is TGTGCCAGCAGCTCCGGACTAGCTCACAATGAGCAGTTCTTC.

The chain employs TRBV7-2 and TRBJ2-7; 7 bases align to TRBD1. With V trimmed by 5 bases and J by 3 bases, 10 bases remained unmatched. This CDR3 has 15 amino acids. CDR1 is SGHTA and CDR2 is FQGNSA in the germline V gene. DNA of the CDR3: TGTGCCAGCAGCACATGGGACAGTTATTTCTACGAGCAGTACTTC. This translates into CASSTWDSYFYEQYF. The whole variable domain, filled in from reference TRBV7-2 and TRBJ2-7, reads GAGVSQSPSNKVTEKGKDVELRCDPISGHTALYWYRQSLGQGLEFLIYFQGNSAPDKSGLPSDRFSAERTGGSVSTLTIQRTQQEDSAVYLCASSTWDSYFYEQYFGPGTRLTVT.

The CDR3 DNA reads TGTGCCACCAGCAAAGGGTTGAGACCGGGACAGGGCTACGAGCAGTACTTC. Translated: CATSKGLRPGQGYEQYF. This rearrangement joins TRBV15 to TRBJ2-7, with TRBD1 matching 9 bases. The trim removed 4 bases at V and 3 bases at J, leaving 13 bases unmatched. CDR3 length: 17 residues. CDR1 and CDR2 (germline): LNHNV, YYDKDF (reference sequence).

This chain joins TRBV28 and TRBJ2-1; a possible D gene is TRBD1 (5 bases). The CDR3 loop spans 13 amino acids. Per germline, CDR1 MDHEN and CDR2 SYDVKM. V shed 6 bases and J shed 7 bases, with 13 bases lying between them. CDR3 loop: CASRLRQGNEQFF. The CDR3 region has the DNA TGTGCCAGCAGACTACGCCAGGGAAATGAGCAGTTCTTC. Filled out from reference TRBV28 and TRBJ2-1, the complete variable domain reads DVKVTQSSRYLVKRTGEKVFLECVQDMDHENMFWYRQDPGLGLRLIYFSYDVKMKEKGDIPEGYSVSREKKERFSLILESASTNQTSMYLCASRLRQGNEQFFGPGTRLTVL.

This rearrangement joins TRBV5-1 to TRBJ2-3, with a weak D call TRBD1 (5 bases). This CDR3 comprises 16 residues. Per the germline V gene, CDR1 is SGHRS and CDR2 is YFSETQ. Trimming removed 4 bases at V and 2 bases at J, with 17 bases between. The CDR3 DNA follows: TGCGCCAGCAGCCTAAACAGTCAGGGCAACACAGATACGCAGTATTTT. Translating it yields CASSLNSQGNTDTQYF.

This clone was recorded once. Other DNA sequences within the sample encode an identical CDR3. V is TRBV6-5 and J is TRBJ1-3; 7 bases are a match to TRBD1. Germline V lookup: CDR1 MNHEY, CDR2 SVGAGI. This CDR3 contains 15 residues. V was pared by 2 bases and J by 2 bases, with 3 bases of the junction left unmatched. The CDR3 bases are TGTGCCAGCAGTTACGCCAGGGGGACTGGAAACACCATATATTTT. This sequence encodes CASSYARGTGNTIYF.

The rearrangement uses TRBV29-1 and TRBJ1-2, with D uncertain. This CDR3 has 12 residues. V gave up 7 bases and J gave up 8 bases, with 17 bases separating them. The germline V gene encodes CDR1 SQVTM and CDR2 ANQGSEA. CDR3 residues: CSARVGEFGYTF. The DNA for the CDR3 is TGCAGCGCCCGTGTTGGGGAGTTCGGCTACACCTTC.

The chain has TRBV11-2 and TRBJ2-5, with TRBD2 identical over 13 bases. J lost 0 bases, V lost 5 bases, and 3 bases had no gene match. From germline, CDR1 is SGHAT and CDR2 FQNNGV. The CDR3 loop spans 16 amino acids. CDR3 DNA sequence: TGTGCCAGCAGCCCGGGACTAGCGGGGTACCAAGAGACCCAGTACTTC. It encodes CASSPGLAGYQETQYF.

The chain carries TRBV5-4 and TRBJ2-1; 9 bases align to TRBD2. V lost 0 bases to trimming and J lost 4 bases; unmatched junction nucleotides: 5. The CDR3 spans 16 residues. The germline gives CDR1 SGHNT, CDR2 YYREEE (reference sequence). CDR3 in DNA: TGTGCCAGCAGCTTGGGCGGGAGGGCCGGTTACAATGAGCAGTTCTTC. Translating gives CASSLGGRAGYNEQFF.

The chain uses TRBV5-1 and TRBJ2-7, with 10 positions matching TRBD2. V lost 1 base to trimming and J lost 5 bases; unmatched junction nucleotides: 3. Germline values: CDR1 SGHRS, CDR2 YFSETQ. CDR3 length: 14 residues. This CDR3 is CASSLSLAGDEQYF. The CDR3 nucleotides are TGCGCCAGCAGCTTGTCGCTAGCGGGAGACGAGCAGTACTTC. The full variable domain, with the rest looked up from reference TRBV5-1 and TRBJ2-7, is KAGVTQTPRYLIKTRGQQVTLSCSPISGHRSVSWYQQTPGQGLQFLFEYFSETQRNKGNFPGRFSGRQFSNSRSEMNVSTLELGDSALYLCASSLSLAGDEQYFGPGTRLTVT.

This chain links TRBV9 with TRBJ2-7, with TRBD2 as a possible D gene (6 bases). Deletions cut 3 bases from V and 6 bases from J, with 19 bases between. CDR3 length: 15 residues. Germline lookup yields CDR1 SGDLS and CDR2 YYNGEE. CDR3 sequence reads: CASSALGTLTSEQYF. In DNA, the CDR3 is TGTGCCAGCAGCGCCCTCGGGACTCTCACTTCCGAGCAGTACTTC.

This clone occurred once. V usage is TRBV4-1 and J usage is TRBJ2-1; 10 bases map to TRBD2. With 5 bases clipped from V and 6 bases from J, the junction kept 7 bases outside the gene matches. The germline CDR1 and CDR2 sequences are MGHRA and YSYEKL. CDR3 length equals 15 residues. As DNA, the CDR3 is TGCGCCAGCAGCTACCTAGCGGGAGTGAGCAATGAGCAGTTCTTC. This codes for CASSYLAGVSNEQFF.

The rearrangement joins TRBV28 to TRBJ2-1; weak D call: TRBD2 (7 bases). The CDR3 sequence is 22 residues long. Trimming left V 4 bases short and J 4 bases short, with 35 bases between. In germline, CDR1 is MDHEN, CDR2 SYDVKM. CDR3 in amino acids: CASSSQLWGGSWLRGKYNEQFF. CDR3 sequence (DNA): TGTGCCAGCAGTTCTCAACTCTGGGGGGGCTCTTGGTTGCGCGGGAAGTACAATGAGCAGTTCTTC.

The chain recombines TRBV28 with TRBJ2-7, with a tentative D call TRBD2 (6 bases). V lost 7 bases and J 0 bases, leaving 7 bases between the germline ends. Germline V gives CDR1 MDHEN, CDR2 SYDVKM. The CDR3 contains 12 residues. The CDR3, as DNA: TGTGCCAGCACCGGGAGCTCCTACGAGCAGTACTTC. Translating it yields CASTGSSYEQYF. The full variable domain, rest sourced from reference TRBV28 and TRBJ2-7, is DVKVTQSSRYLVKRTGEKVFLECVQDMDHENMFWYRQDPGLGLRLIYFSYDVKMKEKGDIPEGYSVSREKKERFSLILESASTNQTSMYLCASTGSSYEQYFGPGTRLTVT.

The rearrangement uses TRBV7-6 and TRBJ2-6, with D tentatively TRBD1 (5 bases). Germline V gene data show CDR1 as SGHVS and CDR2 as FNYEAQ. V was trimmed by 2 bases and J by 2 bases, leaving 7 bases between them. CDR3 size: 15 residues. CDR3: CASSLLTAGANVLTF. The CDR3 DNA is TGTGCCAGCAGCTTACTGACAGCTGGGGCCAACGTCCTGACTTTC.

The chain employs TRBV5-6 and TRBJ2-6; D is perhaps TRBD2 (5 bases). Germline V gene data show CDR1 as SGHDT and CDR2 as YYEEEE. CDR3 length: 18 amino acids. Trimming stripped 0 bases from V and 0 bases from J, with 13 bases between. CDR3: CASSLVGVFHSGANVLTF. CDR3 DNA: TGTGCCAGCAGCTTGGTCGGGGTTTTCCACTCTGGGGCCAACGTCCTGACTTTC.

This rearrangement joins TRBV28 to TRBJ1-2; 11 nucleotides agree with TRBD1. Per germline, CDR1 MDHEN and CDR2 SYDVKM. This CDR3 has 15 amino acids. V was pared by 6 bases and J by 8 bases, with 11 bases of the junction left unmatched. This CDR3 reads CASSPMDRGLYGYTF. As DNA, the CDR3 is TGTGCCAGCAGCCCCATGGACAGGGGGCTTTACGGCTACACCTTC.

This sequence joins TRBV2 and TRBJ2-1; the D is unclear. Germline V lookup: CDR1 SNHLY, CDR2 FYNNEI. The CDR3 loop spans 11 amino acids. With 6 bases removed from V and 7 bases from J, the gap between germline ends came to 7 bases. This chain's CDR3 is CASRAVNEQFF. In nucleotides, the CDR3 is TGTGCCAGCAGAGCCGTTAATGAGCAGTTCTTC.

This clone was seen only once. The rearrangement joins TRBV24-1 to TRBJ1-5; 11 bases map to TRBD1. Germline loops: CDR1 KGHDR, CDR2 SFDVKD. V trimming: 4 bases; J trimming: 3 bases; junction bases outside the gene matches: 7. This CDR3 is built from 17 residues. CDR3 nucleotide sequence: TGTGCCACCAGTGACCCGGGGACAGGGGGTGACAATCAGCCCCAGCATTTT. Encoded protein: CATSDPGTGGDNQPQHF.

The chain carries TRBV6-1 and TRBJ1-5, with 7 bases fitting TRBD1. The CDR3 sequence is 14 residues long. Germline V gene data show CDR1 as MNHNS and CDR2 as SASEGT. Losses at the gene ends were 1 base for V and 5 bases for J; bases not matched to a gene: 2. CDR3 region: CASSEDDRDQPQHF. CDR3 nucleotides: TGTGCCAGCAGTGAAGATGACAGGGATCAGCCCCAGCATTTT.

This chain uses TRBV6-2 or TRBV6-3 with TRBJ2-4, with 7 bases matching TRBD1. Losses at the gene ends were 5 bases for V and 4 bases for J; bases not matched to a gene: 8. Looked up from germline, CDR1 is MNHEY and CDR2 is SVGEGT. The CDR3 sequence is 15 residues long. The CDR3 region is CASSTGDRDKNIQYF. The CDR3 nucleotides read TGTGCCAGCAGTACCGGAGACAGGGATAAAAACATTCAGTACTTC.

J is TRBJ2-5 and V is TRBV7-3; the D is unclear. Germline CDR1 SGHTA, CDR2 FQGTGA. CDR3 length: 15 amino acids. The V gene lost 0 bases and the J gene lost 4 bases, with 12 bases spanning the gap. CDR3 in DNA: TGTGCCAGCAGCTTAACCCCCTCGGAGTTAGAGACCCAGTACTTC. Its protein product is CASSLTPSELETQYF.

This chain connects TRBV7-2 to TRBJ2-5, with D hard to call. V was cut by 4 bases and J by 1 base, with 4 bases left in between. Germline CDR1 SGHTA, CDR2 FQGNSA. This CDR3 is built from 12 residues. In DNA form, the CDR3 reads TGTGCCAGCAGCTCCCTCCAAGAGACCCAGTACTTC. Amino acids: CASSSLQETQYF.

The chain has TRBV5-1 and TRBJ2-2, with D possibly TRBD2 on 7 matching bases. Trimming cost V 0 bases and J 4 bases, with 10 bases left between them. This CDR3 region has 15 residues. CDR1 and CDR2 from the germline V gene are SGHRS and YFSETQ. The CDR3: CASSLGAGATGELFF. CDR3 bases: TGCGCCAGCAGCTTGGGGGCGGGGGCCACCGGGGAGCTGTTTTTT.

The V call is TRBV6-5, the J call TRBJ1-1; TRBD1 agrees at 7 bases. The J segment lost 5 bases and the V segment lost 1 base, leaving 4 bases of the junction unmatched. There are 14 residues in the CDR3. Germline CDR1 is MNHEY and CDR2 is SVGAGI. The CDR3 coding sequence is TGTGCCAGCAGTTACTTAGGGGGCGAGACTGAAGCTTTCTTT. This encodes CASSYLGGETEAFF.

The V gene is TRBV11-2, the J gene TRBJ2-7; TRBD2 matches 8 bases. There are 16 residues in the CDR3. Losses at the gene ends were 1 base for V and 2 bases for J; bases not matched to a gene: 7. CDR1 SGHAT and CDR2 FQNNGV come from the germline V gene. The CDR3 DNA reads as TGTGCCAGCAGCTTAGGAGCGGGAGCCCCCACCTACGAGCAGTACTTC. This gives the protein CASSLGAGAPTYEQYF.